This T cell receptor (beta chain) was identified during a study of CD8+CD57+ T cells in acquired aplastic anemia. Study context: Recorded DNA amounts for sorted CD4+ and CD8+ cells had an average of approximately 3 ug. Findings and caveats of the study: Patients did not significantly differ from controls in CD8+ Simpson's diversity. Sharing between patients and controls was observed for around 30 CD8+ CDR3 sequences.

For this clonotype: Its target is not known.

The use of genomic DNA as template underpinned the TCR beta VDJ and CDR3 profiling. TCRdb re-called the reads with MiXCR, one entry per CDR3 protein. This sample has roughly 160,000 distinct CDR3 sequences, with about 64% found just once. Patients chosen for sequencing had CD8+CD57+ cells that had expanded, as shown by flow cytometry. With no exception, the patients had severe acquired aplastic anemia. Germline values: CDR1 SGDLS, CDR2 YYNGEE. J gave up 5 bases and V 2 bases, and 1 base lay outside the gene matches. The CDR3 consists of 15 residues. The source material was sorted CD4+, CD8+, or CD8+CD57+ T cells (not recorded which) from PBMCs. This TCR came from a human donor with aplastic anemia. The chain links TRBV9 to TRBJ2-3; 14 nucleotides align to TRBD2. CDR3 DNA: TGTGCCAGCAGCGTGACTAGCGGGGGGGAAGATACGCAGTATTTT. It translates to CASSVTSGGEDTQYF.